This TCR beta chain was documented in a study of CD8+ T cells in alopecia areata. Turning to the study itself: Tofacitinib administration to treated patients was oral, at 5 to 10 mg twice daily. Study observations and caveats: Sequences from scalp samples also cover resident alphabeta T cells of normal skin.

With regard to this clone: Its antigen is as yet unknown.

The germline V gene encodes CDR1 GTSNPN and CDR2 SVGIG (reference sequence). The CDR3 spans 13 residues. Trimming removed 0 bases at V and 8 bases at J, with 13 bases between. Sequencing relied on a cDNA template that was reverse transcribed from extracted RNA. The assay was immunoSEQ multiplex PCR, and TCRdb's table has in-frame clones only and misses some. The data contain more than 200,000 clones, roughly two thirds of them singletons. This TCR derives from a human donor with alopecia areata. The specimen comprised CD4+ T cells sorted from blood, sampled at week 0. This chain uses TRBV30 with TRBJ1-2; no clear D. CDR3 coding DNA: TGTGCCTGGAGTGTACTGGGGTTAGGCGGCTACACCTTC. This gives the protein CAWSVLGLGGYTF.